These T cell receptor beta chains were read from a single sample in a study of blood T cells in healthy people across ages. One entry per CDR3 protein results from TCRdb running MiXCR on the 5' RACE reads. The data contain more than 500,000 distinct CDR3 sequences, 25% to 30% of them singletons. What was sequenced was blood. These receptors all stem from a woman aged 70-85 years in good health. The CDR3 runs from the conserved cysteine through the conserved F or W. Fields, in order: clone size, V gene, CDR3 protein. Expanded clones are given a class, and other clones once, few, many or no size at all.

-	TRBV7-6	CASSSGQGSPPLHF
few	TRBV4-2	CASSQGLPRKTQYF
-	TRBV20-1	CSARDGWRGSPGTQYF
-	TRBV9	CASSVALAGAVSSYNEQFF
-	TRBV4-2	CASSSRQGQSMNTEAFF
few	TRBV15	CATCRGAGLLPQETQYF
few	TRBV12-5	CASGLGDSIDTQYF
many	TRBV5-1	CASSSQTGTNTEAFF
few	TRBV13	CASSLTGGRGNIQYF
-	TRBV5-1	CASSLSTGNYEQYF
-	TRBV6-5	CASSYSQGTNYGYTF
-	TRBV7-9	CASSWEKLAQPTDTQYF
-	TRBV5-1	CASSSDPSSYNEQFF
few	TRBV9	CASSVAQASYEQYF
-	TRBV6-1	CATQGQSTDTQYF
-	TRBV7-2	CASSLGDPRTGELFF
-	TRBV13	CASSTPGQGLDTQYF
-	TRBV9	CASSPNLGSTDTQYF
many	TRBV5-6	CASSLPGGQPQHF
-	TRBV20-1	CSAAAPAFGYTF
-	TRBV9	CASSVGTALGETQYF
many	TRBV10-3	CAISTPSGEYQETQYF